The entry below gives a single T cell receptor (beta chain) sequence along with its context. Its target is unknown. V lost 5 bases to trimming and J lost 3 bases, with 4 bases between them. The CDR3 has 11 residues. The data derive from a study of T cell responses to AZD1222 COVID-19 vaccine. General study results and limits: Clonal diversity may have been underestimated, and the donors were mostly white British, with more females than males. Spike-specific TCRs gained breadth and depth after people received two AZD1222 doses.

Only in-frame clones appear in the TCRdb table, and some are missing; sequencing was by immunoSEQ multiplex PCR. Here the sample spans about 150,000 clones, under 95% being singletons. This chain uses TRBV12-3 or TRBV12-4 with TRBJ1-2, with no clear D. The sequencing here drew on peripheral blood, taken on day 0 of AZD1222 vaccination. The receptor was derived from an adult in good health. In DNA form, the CDR3 reads TGTGCCAGCAGTCAAGACTATGGCTACACCTTC. It encodes CASSQDYGYTF.